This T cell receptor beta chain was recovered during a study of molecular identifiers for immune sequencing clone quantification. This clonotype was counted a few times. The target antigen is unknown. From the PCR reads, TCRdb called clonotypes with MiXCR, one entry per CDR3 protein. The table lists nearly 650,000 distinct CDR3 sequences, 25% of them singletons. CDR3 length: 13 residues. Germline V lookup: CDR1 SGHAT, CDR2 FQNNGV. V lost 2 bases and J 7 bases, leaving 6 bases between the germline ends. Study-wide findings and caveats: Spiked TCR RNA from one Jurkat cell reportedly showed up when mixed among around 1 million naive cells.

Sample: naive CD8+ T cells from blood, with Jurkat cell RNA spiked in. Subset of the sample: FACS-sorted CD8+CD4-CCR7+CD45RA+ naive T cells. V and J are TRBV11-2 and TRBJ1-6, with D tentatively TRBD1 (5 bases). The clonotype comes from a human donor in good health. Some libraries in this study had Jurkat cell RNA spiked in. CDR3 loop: CASSLKGNSPLHF. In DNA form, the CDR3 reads TGTGCCAGCAGCTTAAAGGGGAATTCACCCCTCCACTTT.